The TCR beta chain described here comes from a study of early T cells in non-severe SARS-CoV-2 infection (dated by TCRdb to the early 2020s). The study in broad terms: Bulk RNA from unsorted whole blood was used for TCR sequencing, so alpha and beta chains could not be paired. Study-wide findings and limitations: VDJdb matching was skewed toward anti-spike CD8 responses and likely underestimated virus-specific expansions, missing private and CD4 specificities.

This clonotype occurred a few times. Its antigen remains unidentified. No clone much larger than this one lies a single base away; base qualities are absent. This was a case-control study nested in a cohort of healthcare workers in London, UK, who had nasopharyngeal swab PCR tests and blood samples taken every week. Healthcare workers were recruited during the week of the UK lockdown, between 23 and 31 March 2020, and followed weekly for up to roughly 15 weeks. Libraries were built with 5' RACE. Instrument on record: NextSeq 500. In the TCR library protocol, unique molecular identifiers were attached to individual cDNA molecules to correct for PCR bias and sequencing error. Both TCR alpha and beta chains were sequenced, and tight co-correlation was observed between alpha and beta sequence abundances in each sample. Under the source paper's analysis protocol: Decombinator V4 was used to annotate TCR sequences for V gene, J gene and CDR3. TCRs were defined as expanded if a significant change between any two time points was detected under a Poisson model with p below 0.0001. TCR abundances were normalised to the total number of TCRs sequenced in each sample and reported as counts per million. VDJdb, accessed 1 November 2021, was searched for CMV, EBV and SARS-CoV-2 annotated TCRs, with TCRs annotated for multiple antigens excluded. TCRdb handled the public reads itself, with Q25 trimming in fastp and clone calling in MiXCR, and kept productive beta chains. Entries that share a CDR3 protein sequence are merged under the most common genes and DNA. What appears here as the V and J calls and clone size reflects TCRdb's work, not the paper's. In this sample the table shows around 30,000 distinct CDR3 sequences, around 9% of which occur a single time. The biggest ten clones account for about 12% of the sample.

The sequenced material came from whole blood. The receptor was derived from an adult who was a healthcare worker with PCR-confirmed SARS-CoV-2 infection or an uninfected control (not recorded which).

CDR3 loop: CSAPKGVDTQYF. The DNA sequence is as follows: TGCAGTGCACCCAAGGGCGTCGATACGCAGTATTTT. The V and J segments used are TRBV20-1 and TRBJ2-3, with no reliable assignment of the D segment. As encoded in the germline V gene (reference sequence), CDR1 is DFQATT while CDR2 is SNEGSKA. Trimming removed 6 bases from V and 6 bases from J, leaving 13 bases between the germline ends. The CDR3 starts with the cysteine, ends with the phenylalanine, and has 12 residues. The CDR3 DNA has 36 bases and is translated from base 1.